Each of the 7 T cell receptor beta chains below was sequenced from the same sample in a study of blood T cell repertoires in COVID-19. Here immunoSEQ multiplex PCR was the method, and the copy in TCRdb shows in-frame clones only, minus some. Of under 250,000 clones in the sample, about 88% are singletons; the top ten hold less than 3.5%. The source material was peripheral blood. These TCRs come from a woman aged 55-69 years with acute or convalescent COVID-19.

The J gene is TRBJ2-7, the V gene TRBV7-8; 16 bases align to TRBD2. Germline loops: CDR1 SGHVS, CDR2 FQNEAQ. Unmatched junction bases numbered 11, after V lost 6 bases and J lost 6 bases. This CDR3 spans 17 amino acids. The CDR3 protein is CASSSRGGTSGGVEQYF. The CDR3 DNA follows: TGTGCCAGCAGTTCGAGAGGAGGGACTAGCGGGGGGGTCGAGCAGTACTTC.

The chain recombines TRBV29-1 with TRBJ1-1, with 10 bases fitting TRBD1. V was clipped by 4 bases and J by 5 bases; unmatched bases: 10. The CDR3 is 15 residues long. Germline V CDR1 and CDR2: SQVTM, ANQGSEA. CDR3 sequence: CSVVGDRGARTEAFF. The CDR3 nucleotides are TGCAGCGTTGTAGGGGACAGGGGCGCGAGGACTGAAGCTTTCTTT. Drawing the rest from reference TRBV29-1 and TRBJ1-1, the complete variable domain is SAVISQKPSRDICQRGTSLTIQCQVDSQVTMMFWYRQQPGQSLTLIATANQGSEATYESGFVIDKFPISRPNLTFSTLTVSNMSPEDSSIYLCSVVGDRGARTEAFFGQGTRLTVV.

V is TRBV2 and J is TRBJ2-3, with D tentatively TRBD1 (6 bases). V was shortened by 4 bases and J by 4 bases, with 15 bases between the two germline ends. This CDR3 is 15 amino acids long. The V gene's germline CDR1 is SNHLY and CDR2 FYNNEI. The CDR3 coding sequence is TGTGCCAGCAGTGCCGCAGGGGAAATCTCAGATACGCAGTATTTT. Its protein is CASSAAGEISDTQYF.

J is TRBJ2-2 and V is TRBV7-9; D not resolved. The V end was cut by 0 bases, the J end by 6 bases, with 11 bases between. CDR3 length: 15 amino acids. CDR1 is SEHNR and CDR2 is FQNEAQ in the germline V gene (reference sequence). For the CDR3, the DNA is TGTGCCAGCAGCTTAGCATCCAGTTTGCCCGGGGAGCTGTTTTTT. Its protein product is CASSLASSLPGELFF.

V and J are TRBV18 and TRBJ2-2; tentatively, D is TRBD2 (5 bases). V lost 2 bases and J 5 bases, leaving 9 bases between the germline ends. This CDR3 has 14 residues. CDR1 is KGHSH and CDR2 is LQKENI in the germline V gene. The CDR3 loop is CASSPEGGTGELFF. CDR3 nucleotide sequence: TGTGCCAGCTCACCAGAGGGTGGGACCGGGGAGCTGTTTTTT.

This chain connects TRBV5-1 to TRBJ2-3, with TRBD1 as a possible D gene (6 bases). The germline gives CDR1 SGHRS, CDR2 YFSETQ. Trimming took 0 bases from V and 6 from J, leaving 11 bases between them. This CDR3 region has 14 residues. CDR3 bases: TGCGCCAGCAGCTTGGGGGGGCTAGGCGATACGCAGTATTTT. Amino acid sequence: CASSLGGLGDTQYF.

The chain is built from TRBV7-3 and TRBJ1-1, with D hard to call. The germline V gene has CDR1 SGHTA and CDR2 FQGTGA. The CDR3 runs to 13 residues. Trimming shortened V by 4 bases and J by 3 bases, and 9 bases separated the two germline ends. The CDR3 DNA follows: TGTGCCAGCAGCTCCGGAGGTTACACTGAAGCTTTCTTT. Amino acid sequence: CASSSGGYTEAFF.